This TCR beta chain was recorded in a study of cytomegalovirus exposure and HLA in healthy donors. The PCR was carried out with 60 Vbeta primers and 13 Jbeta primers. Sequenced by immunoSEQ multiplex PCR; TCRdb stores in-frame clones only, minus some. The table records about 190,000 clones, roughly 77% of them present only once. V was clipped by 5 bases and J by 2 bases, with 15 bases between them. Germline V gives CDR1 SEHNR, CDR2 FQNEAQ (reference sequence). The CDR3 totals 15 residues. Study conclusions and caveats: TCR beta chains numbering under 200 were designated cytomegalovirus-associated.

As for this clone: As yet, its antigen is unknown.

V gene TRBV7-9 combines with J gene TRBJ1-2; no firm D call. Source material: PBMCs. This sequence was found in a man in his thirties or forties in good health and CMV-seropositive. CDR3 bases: TGTGCCAGCAGCCCACTAGATGGGCAGAACTATGGCTACACCTTC. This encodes CASSPLDGQNYGYTF. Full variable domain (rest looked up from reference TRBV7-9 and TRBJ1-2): DTGVSQNPRHKITKRGQNVTFRCDPISEHNRLYWYRQTLGQGPEFLTYFQNEAQLEKSRLLSDRFSAERPKGSFSTLEIQRTEQGDSAMYLCASSPLDGQNYGYTFGSGTRLTVV.